This entry lists 27 T cell receptor beta chains sequenced from one sample in a study of cytomegalovirus exposure and HLA in healthy donors. Measured with immunoSEQ multiplex PCR; TCRdb has only the in-frame clones, and not every one. The table includes just under 65,000 clones, around 93% detected once. Material for sequencing was PBMCs. These TCRs come from a young woman in good health and CMV-seropositive.

V gene TRBV28 combines with J gene TRBJ2-7; 8 nucleotides align to TRBD1. Per the germline V gene, CDR1 is MDHEN and CDR2 is SYDVKM. After removal of 4 bases from V and 9 bases from J, the junction contained 8 bases not matched to a gene. This CDR3 spans 13 amino acids. CDR3 DNA sequence: TGTGCCAGCAGTTCGGGACAGGTATTCGGGCAGTACTTC. Protein: CASSSGQVFGQYF.

This chain links TRBV19 with TRBJ2-1; 9 bases line up with TRBD2. This CDR3 contains 15 residues. Unmatched junction bases numbered 12, after V lost 6 bases and J lost 9 bases. Per the germline V gene, CDR1 is LNHDA and CDR2 is SQIVND (reference sequence). Here the CDR3 DNA reads TGTGCCAGTAGCCGCTGGGGGGGACTAGCCGGTGAGCAGTTCTTC. It codes for CASSRWGGLAGEQFF.

The rearrangement joins TRBV29-1 to TRBJ2-1, with 8 positions matching TRBD2. CDR3 size: 15 residues. Losses at the gene ends were 6 bases for V and 2 bases for J; bases not matched to a gene: 9. Germline assignment: CDR1 SQVTM and CDR2 ANQGSEA. The CDR3 DNA follows: TGCAGCGTCCGAACGAGCGGGGGACCCTACAATGAGCAGTTCTTC. Its translation is CSVRTSGGPYNEQFF.

This chain connects TRBV5-4 to TRBJ2-2; D unclear. Trimming removed 3 bases from V and 5 bases from J, with 17 bases in between. The CDR3 consists of 16 residues. CDR1 is SGHNT, CDR2 YYREEE, per germline (reference sequence). CDR3 bases: TGTGCCAGCAGCTACGGGTCTTTCTTCCAGACCGGGGAGCTGTTTTTT. This encodes CASSYGSFFQTGELFF.

The genes are TRBV5-5 and TRBJ2-3; D gene uncertain. Germline V gene data show CDR1 as SGHKS and CDR2 as YYEKEE (reference sequence). CDR3 size: 13 residues. Trimming took off 0 bases at V and 1 base at J, with 3 bases between the two ends. CDR3 in DNA: TGTGCCAGCAGCTTGGCCGGCACAGATACGCAGTATTTT. Translating it yields CASSLAGTDTQYF. Together with reference TRBV5-5 and TRBJ2-3, the CDR3 gives the full variable domain: DAGVTQSPTHLIKTRGQQVTLRCSPISGHKSVSWYQQVLGQGPQFIFQYYEKEERGRGNFPDRFSARQFPNYSSELNVNALLLGDSALYLCASSLAGTDTQYFGPGTRLTVL.

The V gene is TRBV19, the J gene TRBJ2-7; 11 nucleotides line up with TRBD2. The germline V gene has CDR1 LNHDA and CDR2 SQIVND (reference sequence). The CDR3 loop spans 14 amino acids. V was pared by 7 bases and J by 4 bases, with 6 bases of the junction left unmatched. The CDR3 region has the DNA TGTGCCAGTAAGGCTAGCGGGGGGATGTACGAGCAGTACTTC. This encodes CASKASGGMYEQYF.

The chain has TRBV21-1 and TRBJ1-2; the listed D gene, TRBD1, was not tested against the DNA. TRBV21-1 is a known pseudogene. The CDR3 covers 15 residues. This chain's CDR3 is CASSKSAGGDYGYTF. The DNA of the CDR3 is TGTGCCAGCAGCAAGAGTGCAGGGGGAGACTATGGCTACACCTTC.

The chain is built from TRBV5-1 and TRBJ2-1; D possibly corresponds to TRBD2 (6 bases). Germline values: CDR1 SGHRS, CDR2 YFSETQ. The CDR3 has 15 residues. V was trimmed by 4 bases and J by 4 bases, leaving 15 bases between them. CDR3 in amino acids: CASSRAGPGYNEQFF. Written as DNA, the CDR3 is TGCGCCAGCAGCCGCGCGGGGCCAGGATACAATGAGCAGTTCTTC.

This chain joins TRBV4-2 and TRBJ2-5; TRBD2 matches 16 bases. The CDR3 runs to 16 residues. Germline V lookup: CDR1 LGHNA, CDR2 YNFKEQ. Losses at the gene ends were 4 bases for V and 4 bases for J; bases not matched to a gene: 3. The CDR3 DNA reads TGTGCCAGCAGCCCCGGGACTAGCGGGGGGGGAGAGACCCAGTACTTC. Translated: CASSPGTSGGGETQYF.

This sequence joins TRBV30 and TRBJ2-7, with 11 bases fitting TRBD2. The trim removed 2 bases at V and 6 bases at J, leaving 6 bases unmatched. The CDR3 extends over 14 amino acids. Germline-derived CDR1 and CDR2 are GTSNPN and SVGIG (reference sequence). CDR3 in DNA: TGTGCCTGGAGTCCTACTAGCGGGAGAGGCGAGCAGTACTTC. Its protein is CAWSPTSGRGEQYF.

V and J are TRBV5-5 and TRBJ1-1, with TRBD1 as a possible D gene (5 bases). This CDR3 has 16 amino acids. V was trimmed by 0 bases and J by 0 bases, leaving 12 bases between them. CDR1 and CDR2 from the germline V gene are SGHKS and YYEKEE (reference sequence). The CDR3 coding sequence is TGTGCCAGCAGCTTGGTCTTCGGGGGATTGAACACTGAAGCTTTCTTT. Its translation: CASSLVFGGLNTEAFF.

The count of this clone is one. This chain connects TRBV30 to TRBJ2-5; no definite D call. The CDR3 spans 14 residues. V shed 0 bases and J shed 2 bases, with 10 bases lying between them. Germline values: CDR1 GTSNPN, CDR2 SVGIG (reference sequence). CDR3 sequence reads: CAWSVQSSQETQYF. CDR3 DNA: TGTGCCTGGAGTGTACAATCCTCTCAAGAGACCCAGTACTTC.

This chain connects TRBV4-3 to TRBJ2-7; D possibly corresponds to TRBD1 (5 bases). This CDR3 spans 16 amino acids. The germline gives CDR1 LGHNA, CDR2 YSLEER. V was clipped by 0 bases and J by 3 bases, with 15 bases between them. CDR3 residues: CASSQDFPTDSYEQYF. The CDR3 coding sequence is TGCGCCAGCAGCCAAGATTTTCCGACAGACAGCTACGAGCAGTACTTC.

The chain uses TRBV29-1 and TRBJ2-7; 12 nucleotides match TRBD1. The V segment lost 6 bases and the J segment 6 bases; nucleotides outside the gene matches: 6. The germline V gene has CDR1 SQVTM and CDR2 ANQGSEA. The CDR3 totals 13 residues. As DNA, the CDR3 is TGCAGCGTCCGGGACAGGGGGCTGGGCGAGCAGTACTTC. It yields the protein CSVRDRGLGEQYF.

The J gene is TRBJ1-5, the V gene TRBV28; no definite D call. With 4 bases removed from V and 4 bases from J, the gap between germline ends came to 11 bases. The CDR3 is made up of 14 amino acids. CDR1 and CDR2 from the germline V gene are MDHEN and SYDVKM. CDR3 coding DNA: TGTGCCAGCAGTTCGACATCCTCAAATCAGCCCCAGCATTTT. Protein product: CASSSTSSNQPQHF.

The V call is TRBV23-1, the J call TRBJ2-7; TRBD1 matches 8 bases. TRBV23-1 is marked as an open reading frame, function uncertain. With V trimmed by 7 bases and J by 1 base, 12 bases remained unmatched. The CDR3 length is 16 residues. The CDR3 DNA sequence: TGCGCCAGCACGCTCCCACGGGACAGGTCATCCTACGAGCAGTACTTC. Encoded protein: CASTLPRDRSSYEQYF.

The chain has TRBV19 and TRBJ1-2; TRBD1 matches 9 bases. Trimming removed 5 bases from V and 2 bases from J; junction bases left unmatched: 9. This CDR3 comprises 16 residues. From germline, CDR1 is LNHDA and CDR2 SQIVND (reference sequence). CDR3 DNA: TGTGCCAGTAGTCCGCGGGACAGGGCACCAAACTATGGCTACACCTTC. It is translated as CASSPRDRAPNYGYTF.

The V call is TRBV7-6, the J call TRBJ2-7; possible D gene TRBD1, 6 bases. Trimming removed 5 bases at V and 3 bases at J, with 14 bases between. The CDR3 has 14 residues. Per the germline V gene, CDR1 is SGHVS and CDR2 is FNYEAQ. CDR3 loop: CASSNGGQNYEQYF. In nucleotides, the CDR3 is TGTGCCAGCAGCAATGGCGGACAGAACTACGAGCAGTACTTC.

This chain links TRBV19 with TRBJ1-1, with D perhaps TRBD1 (5 bases). With 1 base removed from V and 5 bases from J, the gap between germline ends came to 11 bases. Germline V gene lookup returns CDR1 LNHDA and CDR2 SQIVND (reference sequence). The CDR3 extends over 14 amino acids. The CDR3 protein is CASSIVQGITEAFF. The CDR3 nucleotides are TGTGCCAGTAGTATAGTGCAGGGTATTACTGAAGCTTTCTTT.

This sequence joins TRBV2 and TRBJ1-5; TRBD1 agrees at 9 bases. The CDR3 extends over 17 amino acids. Germline values: CDR1 SNHLY, CDR2 FYNNEI. V dropped 4 bases and J dropped 7; count of bases not matched to a gene: 14. The CDR3 protein is CASSVGTGFRYDQPQHF. The DNA for the CDR3 is TGTGCCAGCAGTGTTGGGACAGGGTTTCGGTACGACCAGCCCCAGCATTTT.

The chain has TRBV25-1 and TRBJ2-7; 9 bases line up with TRBD1. V lost 5 bases and J lost 2; bases outside the gene matches: 10. Germline CDR1 is MGHDK and CDR2 is SYGVNS. The CDR3 extends over 16 amino acids. The CDR3 reads CASSTTPGQGAYEQYF. The CDR3 DNA follows: TGTGCCAGCAGTACGACTCCGGGACAGGGAGCCTACGAGCAGTACTTC.

The chain combines TRBV19 with TRBJ1-3, with TRBD1 as a possible D gene (6 bases). CDR1 is LNHDA, CDR2 SQIVND, per germline (reference sequence). This CDR3 region has 14 residues. Trimming took 4 bases from V and 3 from J, leaving 10 bases between them. The CDR3 loop is CASSTRTDGNTIYF. CDR3 nucleotides: TGTGCCAGTAGTACGCGGACAGATGGAAACACCATATATTTT.

This clone has a handful of counts. DNA for the CDR3: TGCGCCAGCAGCCCCAGGGCCCTGGAACACTCTGGAAACACCATATATTTT. Residues: CASSPRALEHSGNTIYF. The rearrangement joins TRBV5-1 to TRBJ1-3, with D perhaps TRBD1 (5 bases). The CDR3 extends over 17 amino acids. V was clipped by 4 bases and J by 0 bases, with 17 bases between them. Germline loops: CDR1 SGHRS, CDR2 YFSETQ.

CDR3 coding DNA: TGTGCCAGCAGCCCCACTATCTTCTCTGAAGCTTTCTTT. Translating it yields CASSPTIFSEAFF. The V and J genes are TRBV28 and TRBJ1-1, with D uncertain. The CDR3 contains 13 residues. With 6 bases removed from V and 6 bases from J, the gap between germline ends came to 14 bases. Germline V gene sequence: CDR1 MDHEN, CDR2 SYDVKM.

This chain links TRBV27 with TRBJ2-6; D unresolved. V was trimmed by 6 bases and J by 1 base, leaving 7 bases between them. There are 14 residues in the CDR3. CDR1 and CDR2 from the germline V gene are MNHEY and SMNVEV (reference sequence). The CDR3 spells CASSSYSGANVLTF. DNA of the CDR3: TGTGCCAGCAGCTCGTATTCTGGGGCCAACGTCCTGACTTTC.

This clone was seen just once. The CDR3 nucleotides are TGTGCCATCAGTGAGTCGGCGGTCGGCTACACCTTC. This sequence encodes CAISESAVGYTF. V is TRBV10-3 and J is TRBJ1-2; no clear D gene. CDR3 length: 12 amino acids. Germline V gene sequence: CDR1 ENHRY, CDR2 SYGVKD. V was cut by 0 bases and J by 8 bases, with 7 bases left in between.

The chain employs TRBV28 and TRBJ2-7, with TRBD1 matching over 10 bases. The CDR3 length is 16 residues. Germline assignment: CDR1 MDHEN and CDR2 SYDVKM. V shed 6 bases, J shed 6 bases, and the junction held 14 bases outside the gene matches. The DNA for the CDR3 is TGTGCCAGCAGCCCGCAGCCGGGACAGGGGTTGGGCGAGCAGTACTTC. Amino acid sequence: CASSPQPGQGLGEQYF.